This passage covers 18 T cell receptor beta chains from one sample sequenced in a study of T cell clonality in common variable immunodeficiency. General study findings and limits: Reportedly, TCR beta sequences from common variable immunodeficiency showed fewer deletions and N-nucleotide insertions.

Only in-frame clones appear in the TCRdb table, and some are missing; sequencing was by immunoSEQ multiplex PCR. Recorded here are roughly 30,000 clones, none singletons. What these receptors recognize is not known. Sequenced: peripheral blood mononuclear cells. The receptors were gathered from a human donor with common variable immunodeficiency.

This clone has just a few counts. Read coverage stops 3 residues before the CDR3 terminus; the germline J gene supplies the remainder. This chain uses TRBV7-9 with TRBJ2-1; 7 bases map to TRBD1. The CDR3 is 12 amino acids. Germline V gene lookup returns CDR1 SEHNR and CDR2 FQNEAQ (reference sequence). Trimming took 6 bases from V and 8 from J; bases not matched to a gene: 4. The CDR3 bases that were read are TGTGCCAGCAGTAGACAGGGCTATGAG. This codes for CASSRQGYE. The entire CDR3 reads CASSRQGYEQFF.

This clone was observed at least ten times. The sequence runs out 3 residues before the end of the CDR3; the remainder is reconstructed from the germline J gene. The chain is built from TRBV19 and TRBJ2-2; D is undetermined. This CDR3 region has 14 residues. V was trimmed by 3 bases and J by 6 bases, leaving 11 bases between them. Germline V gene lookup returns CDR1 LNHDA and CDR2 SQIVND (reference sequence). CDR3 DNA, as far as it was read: TGTGCCAGTAGTATCGCGTTTTTAGCCGGGGAG. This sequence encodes CASSIAFLAGE. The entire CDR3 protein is CASSIAFLAGELFF.

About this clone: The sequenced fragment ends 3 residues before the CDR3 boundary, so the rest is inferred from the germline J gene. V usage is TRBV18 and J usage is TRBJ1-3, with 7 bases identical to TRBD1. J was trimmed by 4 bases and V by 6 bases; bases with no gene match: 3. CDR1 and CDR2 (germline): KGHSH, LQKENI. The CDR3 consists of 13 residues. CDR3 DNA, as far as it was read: TGTGCCAGCTCGACAGGGTCCGGAAACACC. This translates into CASSTGSGNT. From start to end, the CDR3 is CASSTGSGNTIYF.

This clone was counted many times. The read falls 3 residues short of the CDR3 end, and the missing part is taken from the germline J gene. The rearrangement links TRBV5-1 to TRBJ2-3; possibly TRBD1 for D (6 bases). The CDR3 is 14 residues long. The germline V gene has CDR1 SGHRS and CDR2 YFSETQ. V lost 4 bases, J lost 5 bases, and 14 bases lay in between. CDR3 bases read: TGCGCCAGCAGCATCCGGGCAGGGGAAGATACG. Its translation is CASSIRAGEDT. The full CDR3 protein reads CASSIRAGEDTQYF.

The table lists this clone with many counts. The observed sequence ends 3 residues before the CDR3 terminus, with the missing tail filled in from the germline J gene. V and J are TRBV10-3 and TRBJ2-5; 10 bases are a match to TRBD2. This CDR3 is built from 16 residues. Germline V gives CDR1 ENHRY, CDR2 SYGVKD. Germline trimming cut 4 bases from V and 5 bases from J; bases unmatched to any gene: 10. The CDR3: CAISALAGAGGETQYF. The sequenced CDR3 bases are TGTGCCATCAGTGCCCTAGCGGGGGCCGGAGGGGAGACC.

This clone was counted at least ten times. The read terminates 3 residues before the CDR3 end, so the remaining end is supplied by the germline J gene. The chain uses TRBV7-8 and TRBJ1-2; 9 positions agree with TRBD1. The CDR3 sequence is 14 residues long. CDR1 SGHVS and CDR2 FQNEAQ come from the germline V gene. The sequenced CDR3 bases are TGTGCCAGCAGCCAATCGGGACAGGGCGAGGGC. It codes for CASSQSGQGEG. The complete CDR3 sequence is CASSQSGQGEGYTF.

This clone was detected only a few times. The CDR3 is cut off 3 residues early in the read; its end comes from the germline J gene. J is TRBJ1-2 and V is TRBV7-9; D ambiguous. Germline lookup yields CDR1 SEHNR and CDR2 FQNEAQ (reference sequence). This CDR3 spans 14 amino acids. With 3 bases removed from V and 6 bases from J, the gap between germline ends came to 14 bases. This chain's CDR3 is CASSFGGLLNGYTF. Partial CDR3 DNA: TGTGCCAGCAGCTTCGGCGGACTTCTCAATGGC.

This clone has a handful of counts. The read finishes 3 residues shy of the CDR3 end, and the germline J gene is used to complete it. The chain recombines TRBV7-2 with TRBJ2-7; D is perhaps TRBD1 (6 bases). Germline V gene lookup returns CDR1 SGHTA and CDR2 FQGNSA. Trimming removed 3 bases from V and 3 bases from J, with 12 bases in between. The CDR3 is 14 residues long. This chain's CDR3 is CASSFDRIFYEQYF. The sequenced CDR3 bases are TGTGCCAGCAGCTTTGACAGGATCTTCTACGAG.

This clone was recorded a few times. The part of the CDR3 DNA that was read is TGTGCCAGCAGCTTTACAGGGGGCACTAATGAAAAA. Protein product: CASSFTGGTNEK. The full-length CDR3 reads as CASSFTGGTNEKLFF. The rearrangement joins TRBV7-2 to TRBJ1-4, with 9 nucleotides matching TRBD1. The read halts 3 residues ahead of the CDR3 end, with the missing end drawn from the germline J gene. The germline V gene encodes CDR1 SGHTA and CDR2 FQGNSA. J gave up 2 bases and V 3 bases, and 1 base lay outside the gene matches. CDR3 length equals 15 residues.

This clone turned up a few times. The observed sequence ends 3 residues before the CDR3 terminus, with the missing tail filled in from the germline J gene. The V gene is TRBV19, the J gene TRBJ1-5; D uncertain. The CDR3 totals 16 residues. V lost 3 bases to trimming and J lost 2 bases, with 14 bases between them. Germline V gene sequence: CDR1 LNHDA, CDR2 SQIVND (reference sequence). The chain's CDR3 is CASSIKRVVGNQPQHF. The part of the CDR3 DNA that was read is TGTGCCAGTAGTATTAAAAGGGTTGTGGGCAATCAGCCC.

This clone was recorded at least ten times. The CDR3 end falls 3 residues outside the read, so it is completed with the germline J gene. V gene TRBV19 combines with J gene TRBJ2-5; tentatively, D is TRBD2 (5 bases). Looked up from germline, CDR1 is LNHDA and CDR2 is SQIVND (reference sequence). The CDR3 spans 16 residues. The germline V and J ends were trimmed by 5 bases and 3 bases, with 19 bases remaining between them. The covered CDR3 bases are TGTGCCAGTAGTGCCCCTTGGTCTTCGGGGAAAGAGACC. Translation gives CASSAPWSSGKET. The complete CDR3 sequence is CASSAPWSSGKETQYF.

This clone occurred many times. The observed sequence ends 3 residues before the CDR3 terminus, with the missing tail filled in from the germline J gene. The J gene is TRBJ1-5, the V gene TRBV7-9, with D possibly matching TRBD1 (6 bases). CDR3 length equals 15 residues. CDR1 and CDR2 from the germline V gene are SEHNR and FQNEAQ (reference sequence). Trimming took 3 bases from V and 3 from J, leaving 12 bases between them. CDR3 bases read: TGTGCCAGCAGCTTGGAGGGGGGGGTCAATCAGCCC. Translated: CASSLEGGVNQP. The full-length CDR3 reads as CASSLEGGVNQPQHF.

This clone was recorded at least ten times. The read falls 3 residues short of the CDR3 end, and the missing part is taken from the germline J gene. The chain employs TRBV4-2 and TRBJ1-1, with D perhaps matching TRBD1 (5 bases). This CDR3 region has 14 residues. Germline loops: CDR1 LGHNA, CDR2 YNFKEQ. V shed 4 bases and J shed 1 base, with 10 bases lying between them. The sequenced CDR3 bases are TGTGCCAGCAGCCCGGGACTGTGGAACACTGAA. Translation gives CASSPGLWNTE. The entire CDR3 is CASSPGLWNTEAFF.

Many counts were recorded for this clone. CDR3 bases read: TGCAGTGCTAGGGGCGCAGGGCAAGAGACC. Protein: CSARGAGQET. The CDR3, in full, reads CSARGAGQETQYF. The chain employs TRBV20-1 and TRBJ2-5; TRBD1 might be the D (5 bases). The DNA ends 3 residues before the CDR3 does, and the rest of the CDR3 is filled in from the germline J gene. Deletions cut 3 bases from V and 2 bases from J, with 10 bases between. CDR1 DFQATT and CDR2 SNEGSKA come from the germline V gene (reference sequence). The CDR3 runs to 13 residues.

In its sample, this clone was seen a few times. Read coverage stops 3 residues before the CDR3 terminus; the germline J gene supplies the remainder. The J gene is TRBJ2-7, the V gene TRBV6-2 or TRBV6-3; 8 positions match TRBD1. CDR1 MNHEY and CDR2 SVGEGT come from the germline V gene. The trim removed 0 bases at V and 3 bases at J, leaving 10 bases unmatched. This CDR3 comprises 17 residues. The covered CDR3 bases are TGTGCCAGCAGTTACTCCGTCCACAGGGGGGCCTTCTACGAG. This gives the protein CASSYSVHRGAFYE. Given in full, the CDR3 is CASSYSVHRGAFYEQYF.

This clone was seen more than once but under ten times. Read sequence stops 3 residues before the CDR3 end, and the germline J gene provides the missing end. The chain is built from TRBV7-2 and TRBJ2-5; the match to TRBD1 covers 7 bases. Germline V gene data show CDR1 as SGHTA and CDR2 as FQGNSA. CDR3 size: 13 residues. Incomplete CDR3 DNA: TGTGCCAGCAGCTACGGACAGGATTTAACC. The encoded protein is CASSYGQDLT. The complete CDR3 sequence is CASSYGQDLTQYF.

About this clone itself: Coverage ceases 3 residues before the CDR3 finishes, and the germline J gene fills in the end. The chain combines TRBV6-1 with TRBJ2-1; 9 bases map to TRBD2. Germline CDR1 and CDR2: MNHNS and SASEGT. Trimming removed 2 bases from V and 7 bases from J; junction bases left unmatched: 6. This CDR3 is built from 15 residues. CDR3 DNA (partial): TGTGCCAGCAGTGAAATAGCGGGGGCGGCAAATGAG. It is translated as CASSEIAGAANE. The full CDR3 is CASSEIAGAANEQFF.

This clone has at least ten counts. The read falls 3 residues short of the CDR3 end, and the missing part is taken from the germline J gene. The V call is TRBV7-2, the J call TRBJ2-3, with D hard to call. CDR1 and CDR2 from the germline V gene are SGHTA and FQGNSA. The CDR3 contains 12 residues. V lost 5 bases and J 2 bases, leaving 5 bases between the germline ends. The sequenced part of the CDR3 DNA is TGTGCCAGCAGCCGAGCCACAGATACG. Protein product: CASSRATDT. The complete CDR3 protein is CASSRATDTQYF.